One sample yielded the 17 T cell receptor beta chains listed below, sequenced in a study of vaccination effects on CD4 cells after COVID-19. Here immunoSEQ multiplex PCR was the method, and the copy in TCRdb shows in-frame clones only, minus some. Among tens of thousands of clones listed, approximately 70% were seen once. CD4+ T cell isolation took place after 10 days of culture. Which antigens these TCRs recognize remains unknown. The sample in question was CD4+ T cells from PBMCs cultured without peptide, obtained before COVID-19 vaccination. All receptors come from a human donor who had a prior SARS-CoV-2 infection.

V is TRBV11-3 and J is TRBJ1-1; D not resolved. The CDR3 consists of 18 residues. V dropped 0 bases and J dropped 0 bases, with 17 bases sitting between them. Per germline, CDR1 SGHNT and CDR2 YENEEA. DNA for the CDR3: TGTGCCAGCAGCTTAGATAGTTCGGGAGAGGAGGTGAACACTGAAGCTTTCTTT. Translated, it gives CASSLDSSGEEVNTEAFF.

This chain links TRBV4-3 with TRBJ2-7; D assignment may be TRBD1 or TRBD2 (5 bases each). CDR1 is LGHNA, CDR2 YSLEER, per germline. V lost 4 bases and J lost 6, with 13 bases in between. This CDR3 spans 13 amino acids. The CDR3 coding sequence is TGCGCCAGCAGCCCCCGGTGGGGACGCGAGCAGTACTTC. Amino acid sequence: CASSPRWGREQYF.

The rearrangement links TRBV7-9 to TRBJ2-1, with D unclear. The CDR3 sequence is 13 residues long. V dropped 1 base and J dropped 5 bases, with 6 bases sitting between them. Germline V gene sequence: CDR1 SEHNR, CDR2 FQNEAQ (reference sequence). CDR3 amino acids: CASSLGQNNEQFF. CDR3 nucleotides: TGTGCCAGCAGCTTAGGGCAAAACAATGAGCAGTTCTTC.

The count of this clone is one. Here the CDR3 reads CASSEVKGLGNQPQHF. The DNA of the CDR3 is TGTGCCAGCAGTGAAGTGAAGGGGCTTGGCAATCAGCCCCAGCATTTT. The chain carries TRBV6-1 and TRBJ1-5; TRBD1 is a possible D gene (5 bases). Trimming took off 1 base at V and 2 bases at J, with 12 bases between the two ends. This CDR3 is 16 amino acids long. CDR1 and CDR2 from the germline V gene are MNHNS and SASEGT.

This chain joins TRBV9 and TRBJ1-6; D possibly corresponds to TRBD1 (5 bases). There are 17 residues in the CDR3. In germline, CDR1 is SGDLS, CDR2 YYNGEE. V was trimmed by 2 bases and J by 0 bases, leaving 12 bases between them. This CDR3 reads CASSVSGQSSYNSPLHF. DNA of the CDR3: TGTGCCAGCAGCGTTTCAGGGCAAAGCTCCTATAATTCACCCCTCCACTTT. Filled out from reference TRBV9 and TRBJ1-6, the complete variable domain reads DSGVTQTPKHLITATGQRVTLRCSPRSGDLSVYWYQQSLDQGLQFLIQYYNGEERAKGNILERFSAQQFPDLHSELNLSSLELGDSALYFCASSVSGQSSYNSPLHFGNGTRLTVT.

This chain links TRBV5-1 with TRBJ2-5; tentative D call: TRBD2 (6 bases). CDR3 length: 14 amino acids. The V gene's germline CDR1 is SGHRS and CDR2 YFSETQ. V was clipped by 6 bases and J by 2 bases, with 14 bases between them. The DNA for the CDR3 is TGCGCCAGCAAAACCGGGACTTTACAAGAGACCCAGTACTTC. Translating gives CASKTGTLQETQYF.

V is TRBV20-1 and J is TRBJ2-7; TRBD1 agrees at 8 bases. CDR3 length equals 11 residues. The V gene's germline CDR1 is DFQATT and CDR2 SNEGSKA (reference sequence). The ends lost 6 bases at V and 12 bases at J; junction bases unmatched: 10. Written as DNA, the CDR3 is TGCAGTGCCGAGGACAGGGCAGGGTTGTACTTC. Translated: CSAEDRAGLYF.

The chain couples TRBV5-1 to TRBJ1-2; 8 nucleotides agree with TRBD1. The CDR3 loop spans 18 amino acids. The junction had 15 bases not matched to a gene; V was cut back by 0 bases and J by 5 bases. Germline V CDR1 and CDR2: SGHRS, YFSETQ. The CDR3, as DNA: TGCGCCAGCAGCTTGGGTAACAGGGGGACGTTTGGAGGGTATGGCTACACCTTC. Encoded protein: CASSLGNRGTFGGYGYTF.

This chain connects TRBV20-1 to TRBJ2-5; 7 bases map to TRBD1. The CDR3 totals 14 residues. After removal of 3 bases from V and 4 bases from J, the junction contained 8 bases not matched to a gene. From germline, CDR1 is DFQATT and CDR2 SNEGSKA (reference sequence). The CDR3 DNA reads as TGCAGTGCTAGTGTTCGGCAGGGGGTAGAGACCCAGTACTTC. It codes for CSASVRQGVETQYF.

The V and J genes are TRBV14 and TRBJ2-3, with TRBD1 matching over 9 bases. The CDR3 runs 15 residues. Germline V CDR1 and CDR2: SGHDN, FVKESK. Trimming took 5 bases from V and 5 from J; bases not matched to a gene: 8. The CDR3: CASSFRDRARDTQYF. CDR3 nucleotide sequence: TGTGCCAGCAGCTTCCGGGACAGGGCTAGAGATACGCAGTATTTT.

The genes are TRBV19 and TRBJ1-5, with TRBD1 matching 7 bases. With V trimmed by 5 bases and J by 6 bases, 4 bases remained unmatched. CDR3 length: 13 amino acids. CDR1 is LNHDA and CDR2 is SQIVND in the germline V gene (reference sequence). The CDR3 DNA sequence: TGTGCCAGTAGTGGGCAGGGGGTTCAGCCCCAGCATTTT. Residues: CASSGQGVQPQHF.

The chain couples TRBV15 to TRBJ2-1, with a weak D call TRBD2 (5 bases). The V and J ends lost 3 bases and 4 bases respectively, with 16 bases between them. The CDR3 is 16 amino acids. The germline CDR1 and CDR2 sequences are LNHNV and YYDKDF (reference sequence). The CDR3 region is CATSSLREPTYNEQFF. CDR3 bases: TGTGCCACCAGCAGTCTCCGGGAACCTACATACAATGAGCAGTTCTTC. The full variable domain, with the rest looked up from reference TRBV15 and TRBJ2-1, is DAMVIQNPRYQVTQFGKPVTLSCSQTLNHNVMYWYQQKSSQAPKLLFHYYDKDFNNEADTPDNFQSRRPNTSFCFLDIRSPGLGDTAMYLCATSSLREPTYNEQFFGPGTRLTVL.

The J gene is TRBJ1-2, the V gene TRBV4-3; 10 bases agree with TRBD1. With 0 bases clipped from V and 5 bases from J, the junction kept 9 bases outside the gene matches. Germline V lookup: CDR1 LGHNA, CDR2 YSLEER. The CDR3 consists of 17 residues. The CDR3 region is CASSQDRATGGWYGYTF. The CDR3 nucleotides read TGCGCCAGCAGCCAAGATAGGGCGACAGGGGGCTGGTATGGCTACACCTTC.

The CDR3: CASSPRGLAGVEHYYNEQFF. The DNA of the CDR3 is TGTGCCAGCAGTCCCCGGGGACTAGCGGGAGTGGAGCACTACTACAATGAGCAGTTCTTC. V gene TRBV6-6 combines with J gene TRBJ2-1, with 14 bases aligning to TRBD2. Per germline, CDR1 MNHNY and CDR2 SVGAGI (reference sequence). After removal of 5 bases from V and 3 bases from J, the junction contained 15 bases not matched to a gene. CDR3 size: 20 residues.

The J gene is TRBJ2-3, the V gene TRBV10-3, with TRBD2 identical over 8 bases. The CDR3 has 18 amino acids. Germline V CDR1 and CDR2: ENHRY, SYGVKD. Trimming at V came to 3 bases and at J to 4 bases, leaving 15 bases not matched to a gene. CDR3 nucleotide sequence: TGTGCCATCAGTGAAGACAGCTCCGGGACTAGTTTTTCAGATACGCAGTATTTT. Protein sequence: CAISEDSSGTSFSDTQYF.

DNA of the CDR3: TGTGCCAGCTCACCGGTCAGGGGGAACTCTGGAAACACCATATATTTT. Translated, it gives CASSPVRGNSGNTIYF. The chain carries TRBV18 and TRBJ1-3, with TRBD1 identical over 7 bases. J gave up 0 bases and V 3 bases, and 5 bases lay outside the gene matches. Germline V CDR1 and CDR2: KGHSH, LQKENI. This CDR3 region has 16 residues.

On this clone: Germline is not matched at one junction end, which may reflect a read error. This rearrangement joins TRBV6-5 to TRBJ1-1; tentative D call: TRBD1 (6 bases). Germline values: CDR1 MNHEY, CDR2 SVGAGI. There are 13 residues in the CDR3. For the CDR3, the DNA is TGTGCCAGCACTTACAGGGCAAACACTGAAGCTTTCTTT. Amino acid sequence: CASTYRANTEAFF.